This note documents a single T cell receptor beta chain sequence. As yet, its antigen is unknown. This sample is part of a study of T cells expressing NK-cell markers. Study-wide points: NKG2C+ dominant clonotype frequencies in more than 5 donors were about 1.0-7.5% of CD8+ T cells.

CDR3 length: 15 residues. The V gene's germline CDR1 is MGHDK and CDR2 SYGVNS. TCRdb re-called the 5' RACE reads, yielding one record per CDR3 amino acid sequence without DNA. This repertoire includes a few hundred thousand distinct CDR3 sequences. The specimen sequenced was blood T cells: a sorted CD56 or NKG2C T cell subset, CD4+ or CD8+ T cells, or bulk PBMC T cells (not recorded which). The chain links TRBV25-1 to TRBJ2-1; TCRdb selects TRBD1, and the lack of DNA leaves this call unchecked. This receptor was identified in a man aged 18 to 69 in good health. The CDR3 loop is CASPTTGEPTMAQFF.